The T cell receptor (beta chain) under discussion was sequenced for a study of T cell changes during pregnancy in multiple sclerosis. This CDR3 is built from 14 residues. From germline, CDR1 is LNHNV and CDR2 YYDKDF (reference sequence). After removal of 3 bases from V and 0 bases from J, the junction contained 1 base not matched to a gene. Repertoires were generated with immunoSEQ multiplex PCR, while TCRdb's copy carries only in-frame clones and drops some. This sample has approximately 28,000 clones, with roughly 90% found just once. The TCR originated in a female donor with multiple sclerosis, enrolled in a pregnancy study. The V and J genes are TRBV15 and TRBJ1-1; 7 bases are a match to TRBD1. The sequenced sample was CD8+ T cells from peripheral blood mononuclear cells, obtained in the second trimester of pregnancy. CDR3 nucleotide sequence: TGTGCCACCAGCAGTGGGACAGTGAACACTGAAGCTTTCTTT. It codes for CATSSGTVNTEAFF.